A single sample is the source of the 8 T cell receptor beta chains below, sequenced in a study of CD8 T cells in ankylosing spondylitis (dated by TCRdb to the late 2010s). Receptor amplification or capture employed 5' RACE. TCRdb shows the sequencer as Illumina HiSeq 2500. TCRdb handled the public reads itself, with Q25 trimming in fastp and clone calling in MiXCR, and kept productive beta chains. When rows share a CDR3 protein, they turn into one entry using the most common DNA and genes. The sample table shows about 130,000 distinct CDR3 sequences, and around 9.3% are seen once. Approximately 3.3% of the sample comes from the top ten. The sequencing sample was made of blood, either unsorted or a sorted T cell fraction (not recorded which). These receptors were taken from a male donor with ankylosing spondylitis or in good health (not recorded which).

This clonotype was counted a few times. The rearrangement links TRBV7-2 to TRBJ2-3, with 8 bases matching TRBD2. This CDR3 is built from 16 residues. CDR1 is SGHTA and CDR2 is FQGNSA in the germline V gene. The junction had 7 bases not matched to a gene; V was cut back by 5 bases and J by 0 bases. The CDR3 loop is CASSGHSGTSTDTQYF. CDR3 bases: TGTGCCAGCAGCGGCCATAGCGGGACTAGCACAGATACGCAGTATTTT.

This clonotype has a count of ten or more. J is TRBJ2-7 and V is TRBV13; TRBD1 agrees at 10 bases. With V trimmed by 5 bases and J by 7 bases, 8 bases remained unmatched. Germline CDR1 is PRHDT and CDR2 is FYEKMQ (reference sequence). This CDR3 contains 14 residues. CDR3 bases: TGTGCCAGCAGCATGGGACAGGGGAACTCGGAGCAGTACTTC. Translation gives CASSMGQGNSEQYF.

This clonotype was found a few times. The chain carries TRBV7-2 and TRBJ2-1, with 9 bases that match TRBD1. The germline V gene has CDR1 SGHTA and CDR2 FQGNSA. The CDR3 is made up of 16 amino acids. V shed 2 bases and J 5 bases; nucleotides not matched to a gene: 7. The CDR3 DNA reads TGTGCCAGCAGCTTAAAGTTACAGGGGGCAGACAATGAGCAGTTCTTC. Amino acid sequence: CASSLKLQGADNEQFF. The complete variable domain, with remaining parts taken from reference TRBV7-2 and TRBJ2-1, reads GAGVSQSPSNKVTEKGKDVELRCDPISGHTALYWYRQSLGQGLEFLIYFQGNSAPDKSGLPSDRFSAERTGGSVSTLTIQRTQQEDSAVYLCASSLKLQGADNEQFFGPGTRLTVL.

This clonotype was detected many times. V gene TRBV3-1 combines with J gene TRBJ2-1, with D possibly being TRBD2 (6 bases). V was cut by 8 bases and J by 7 bases, with 15 bases left in between. CDR1 is LGHDT and CDR2 is YNNKEL in the germline V gene (reference sequence). The CDR3 sequence is 13 residues long. The chain's CDR3 is CASRRTMGNEQFF. The CDR3 nucleotides read TGTGCCAGCCGCCGGACTATGGGGAATGAGCAGTTCTTC.

This clonotype was found many times. V usage is TRBV7-9 and J usage is TRBJ2-6; the match to TRBD2 covers 11 bases. CDR1 and CDR2 (germline): SEHNR, FQNEAQ (reference sequence). V was pared by 2 bases and J by 1 base, with 1 base of the junction left unmatched. CDR3 length equals 17 residues. As DNA, the CDR3 is TGTGCCAGCAGCTTAACTAGCGGGAGTTCTGGGGCCAACGTCCTGACTTTC. Translated: CASSLTSGSSGANVLTF.

This clonotype was recorded a few times. The V and J genes are TRBV4-3 and TRBJ2-7, with D unresolved. Deletions cut 0 bases from V and 2 bases from J, with 14 bases between. Germline V lookup: CDR1 LGHNA, CDR2 YSLEER. The CDR3 has 16 amino acids. The CDR3 spells CASSQDLHVRTYEQYF. The CDR3 region has the DNA TGCGCCAGCAGCCAAGATCTTCACGTCCGAACCTACGAGCAGTACTTC.

This clonotype was observed at least ten times. The CDR3 region is CASTSDRLYGYTF. The CDR3 nucleotides are TGTGCCAGCACTAGCGACAGGCTGTATGGCTACACCTTC. The genes are TRBV6-1 and TRBJ1-2; D is possibly TRBD1 (6 bases). The CDR3 is made up of 13 amino acids. The V end lost 7 bases, the J end lost 5 bases, and 14 bases lay between the germline ends. Germline lookup yields CDR1 MNHNS and CDR2 SASEGT.

This clonotype was found a few times. The rearrangement joins TRBV20-1 to TRBJ2-3, with 13 bases that match TRBD2. CDR3 length: 15 residues. The V gene end was trimmed by 5 bases and the J gene end by 2 bases; junction bases not matched to a gene: 4. In germline, CDR1 is DFQATT, CDR2 SNEGSKA (reference sequence). CDR3 nucleotide sequence: TGCAGTGCTGACACTAGCGGGAGGGACACAGATACGCAGTATTTT. Its translation: CSADTSGRDTDTQYF.